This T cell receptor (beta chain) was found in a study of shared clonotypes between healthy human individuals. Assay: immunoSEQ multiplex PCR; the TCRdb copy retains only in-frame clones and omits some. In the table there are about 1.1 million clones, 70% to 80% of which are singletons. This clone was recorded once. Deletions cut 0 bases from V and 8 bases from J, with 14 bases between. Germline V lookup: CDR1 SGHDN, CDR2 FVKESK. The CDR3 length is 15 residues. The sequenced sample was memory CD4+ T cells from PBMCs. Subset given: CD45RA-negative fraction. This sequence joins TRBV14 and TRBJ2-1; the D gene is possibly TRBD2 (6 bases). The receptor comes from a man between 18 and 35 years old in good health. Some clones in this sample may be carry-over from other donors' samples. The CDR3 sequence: CASSQDRTTRDEQFF. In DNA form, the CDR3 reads TGTGCCAGCAGCCAAGATAGGACTACCCGGGATGAGCAGTTCTTC. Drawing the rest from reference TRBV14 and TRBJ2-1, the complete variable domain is EAGVTQFPSHSVIEKGQTVTLRCDPISGHDNLYWYRRVMGKEIKFLLHFVKESKQDESGMPNNRFLAERTGGTYSTLKVQPAELEDSGVYFCASSQDRTTRDEQFFGPGTRLTVL.